The 5 T cell receptor beta chains reported below all come from one sample, sequenced in a study of CD8 T cells in Susac syndrome. cDNA came from about 0.5 to 1 ug RNA primed by random hexamers. TCRdb redid the calling of the immunoSEQ multiplex PCR reads with MiXCR, one entry per CDR3 protein. The table records about 150,000 distinct CDR3 sequences, approximately 93% of them present only once. Sample: CD4+ T cells from PBMCs. These TCRs come from a human donor with multiple sclerosis.

The chain joins TRBV20-1 to TRBJ1-2; perhaps TRBD1 as D (5 bases). The CDR3 has 15 amino acids. Deletions cut 4 bases from V and 1 base from J, with 16 bases between. Germline loops: CDR1 DFQATT, CDR2 SNEGSKA (reference sequence). This CDR3 is CSATSDSSYNYGYTF. CDR3 nucleotide sequence: TGCAGTGCTACCAGTGACAGCAGCTATAACTATGGCTACACCTTC.

The chain uses TRBV29-1 and TRBJ1-2, with 7 bases lining up with TRBD1. The CDR3 loop spans 16 amino acids. With V trimmed by 6 bases and J by 0 bases, 13 bases remained unmatched. Germline values: CDR1 SQVTM, CDR2 ANQGSEA. In nucleotides, the CDR3 is TGCAGCGTCTCCGGGGGAGGGGGCGCGTCTAACTATGGCTACACCTTC. Translation gives CSVSGGGGASNYGYTF.

The chain combines TRBV9 with TRBJ1-1; TRBD1 agrees at 7 bases. Germline assignment: CDR1 SGDLS and CDR2 YYNGEE. V shed 0 bases, J shed 5 bases, and the junction held 7 bases outside the gene matches. The CDR3 is made up of 15 amino acids. CDR3: CASSVEGRGGTEAFF. DNA of the CDR3: TGTGCCAGCAGCGTAGAGGGCAGGGGGGGGACTGAAGCTTTCTTT.

The gene calls are TRBV10-3 and TRBJ2-5; 7 bases line up with TRBD1. The germline CDR1 and CDR2 sequences are ENHRY and SYGVKD. This CDR3 is built from 16 residues. Trimming cost V 5 bases and J 2 bases; bases outside gene matches: 11. As DNA, the CDR3 is TGTGCCATCAGTTCCATACAGGGGAGAGGGCAAGAGACCCAGTACTTC. It codes for CAISSIQGRGQETQYF.

The chain uses TRBV11-2 and TRBJ2-1, with TRBD2 matching 9 bases. The ends lost 4 bases at V and 7 bases at J; junction bases unmatched: 11. The CDR3 has 16 residues. Germline CDR1 reads SGHAT; CDR2 reads FQNNGV. CDR3 in DNA: TGTGCCAGCAGCTACGCCAGTAGCGGGAGAAAGAATGAGCAGTTCTTC. It codes for CASSYASSGRKNEQFF.